The next 9 T cell receptor beta chains were all read from a single sample in a study of T cells in localized non-small cell lung cancer (dated by TCRdb to about 2020). The library came from the immunoSEQ multiplex PCR assay. TCRdb took this table from immuneACCESS and kept in-frame rearrangements with V and J called. Such tables lack part of the clones; where checked against another copy, unresolved V genes explain under half of the gap, and the rest is unexplained. The sample table shows thousands of clones, and 32% are seen once. The top ten clonotypes cover more than 10% of the sample. The sample in question was lung tumor tissue, obtained before any cancer treatment. All receptors derive from a male donor at least 60 years old with stage III lung adenocarcinoma.

This clone was picked up a small number of times. This chain links TRBV6-8 with TRBJ2-7; no definite D call. This CDR3 spans 13 amino acids. Germline loops: CDR1 MNHGY, CDR2 SAAAGT. V lost 4 bases to trimming and J lost 3 bases, with 10 bases between them. As DNA, the CDR3 is TGTGCCAGCAGTTGGAACATCCACTACGAGCAGTACTTC. Its protein is CASSWNIHYEQYF.

This clone was counted a few times. The CDR3, as DNA: TGTGCCAGCAGCTCTATCGTGAGCTCCTACGAGCAGTACTTC. Its translation: CASSSIVSSYEQYF. The chain carries TRBV11-3 and TRBJ2-7; D not certain. CDR1 is SGHNT, CDR2 YENEEA, per germline. Trimming took off 4 bases at V and 0 bases at J, with 10 bases between the two ends. The CDR3 is 14 residues long.

The chain is built from TRBV6-8 and TRBJ2-2; D is unresolved. The germline V gene has CDR1 MNHGY and CDR2 SAAAGT. CDR3 size: 13 residues. Trimming cost V 5 bases and J 5 bases, with 9 bases left between them. The CDR3 loop reads CASSVVVTGELFF. The CDR3 nucleotides read TGTGCCAGCAGTGTTGTGGTAACCGGGGAGCTGTTTTTT.

CDR3 nucleotides: TGTGCCAGCAGTGGCACCGGGACAGGGTCCGACGAGCAGTACTTC. It encodes CASSGTGTGSDEQYF. The chain combines TRBV28 with TRBJ2-7; 9 bases are a match to TRBD1. With 5 bases clipped from V and 5 bases from J, the junction kept 10 bases outside the gene matches. Germline loops: CDR1 MDHEN, CDR2 SYDVKM. The CDR3 totals 15 residues.

This clone has a handful of counts. CDR3 region: CASSSTGPGLEQYF. CDR3 nucleotide sequence: TGTGCCAGCAGCTCCACGGGGCCAGGGTTAGAGCAGTATTTT. V and J are TRBV7-7 and TRBJ2-3; D possibly matches TRBD1 or TRBD2 (5 bases each). This CDR3 has 14 residues. The germline gives CDR1 SSHAT, CDR2 FNYEAQ (reference sequence). V was trimmed by 4 bases and J by 11 bases, leaving 19 bases between them.

This clone has just a few counts. The chain recombines TRBV11-1 with TRBJ1-1; D is undetermined. The V end lost 3 bases, the J end lost 4 bases, and 15 bases lay between the germline ends. CDR3 length equals 15 residues. Germline CDR1 is SGHAT and CDR2 is FQDESV (reference sequence). The CDR3 here is CASSLNPGSGTEAFF. The CDR3 region has the DNA TGTGCCAGCAGCTTGAACCCCGGGAGCGGCACTGAAGCTTTCTTT.

This chain joins TRBV23-1 and TRBJ1-2, with 9 positions matching TRBD1. TRBV23-1 is an ORF, with its function uncertain. V gave up 6 bases and J gave up 4 bases; unmatched junction bases: 9. CDR3 length equals 15 residues. This CDR3 reads CASSQGGTGLYGYTF. Here the CDR3 DNA reads TGCGCCAGCAGCCAAGGTGGGACAGGGCTCTATGGCTACACCTTC.

This clone was picked up a small number of times. This chain uses TRBV6-8 with TRBJ1-2; D may be TRBD1 (5 bases). This CDR3 contains 14 residues. Germline CDR1 MNHGY, CDR2 SAAAGT. Trimming took off 6 bases at V and 5 bases at J, with 16 bases between the two ends. The CDR3 DNA is TGTGCCAGCAGGTCCCCCGACAGAAGTTATGGCTACACCTTC. This gives the protein CASRSPDRSYGYTF.

Only a few counts were recorded for this clone. The gene calls are TRBV28 and TRBJ1-1; 10 nucleotides agree with TRBD1. From germline, CDR1 is MDHEN and CDR2 SYDVKM. This CDR3 has 16 residues. The V and J ends lost 7 bases and 4 bases, in that order; junction bases with no gene match: 12. CDR3 residues: CASNSSPGTGATEAFF. DNA of the CDR3: TGTGCCAGCAACTCCTCGCCCGGGACAGGGGCCACTGAAGCTTTCTTT.